The clone carrying this T cell receptor (beta chain) was counted a single time. This sample is part of a study of tumor-infiltrating lymphocytes in primary liver carcinoma. On the study more broadly: Every sample contained roughly 3.65 to 7.13 million productive TCRbeta reads, and these numbers were similar from one tissue type to another.

Germline loops: CDR1 MDHEN, CDR2 SYDVKM. CDR3 size: 16 residues. Deletions cut 6 bases from V and 4 bases from J, with 20 bases between. Joint extraction of RNA and DNA used roughly 19-32 mg of bulk tissue that was unsorted. Using a constant-region primer together with ProtoScript II reverse transcriptase, TCR beta cDNA was made from 500 ng of total RNA. Libraries of TCR beta came from three nested multiplex PCR rounds with slightly modified ARM-PCR. The two initial PCR rounds, approximately 10 cycles each, used TRBV1-TRBV30 forward and C-beta reverse primers. MiXCR, run by TCRdb on the multiplex PCR reads, gives a single entry per CDR3 protein. The table has under 50,000 distinct CDR3 sequences, 55% to 75% seen once.

This chain links TRBV28 with TRBJ2-3; perhaps TRBD1 as D (6 bases). Sequenced: liver tumor tissue from sampling region 5. The subset is: tumor region T5, tumor centre. The sequence derives from a man in his forties with primary liver carcinoma and hepatitis B virus infection. CDR3 sequence (DNA): TGTGCCAGCAGCGGGTGGTGGACAGTGAAGGCAGATACGCAGTATTTT. Encoded protein: CASSGWWTVKADTQYF.